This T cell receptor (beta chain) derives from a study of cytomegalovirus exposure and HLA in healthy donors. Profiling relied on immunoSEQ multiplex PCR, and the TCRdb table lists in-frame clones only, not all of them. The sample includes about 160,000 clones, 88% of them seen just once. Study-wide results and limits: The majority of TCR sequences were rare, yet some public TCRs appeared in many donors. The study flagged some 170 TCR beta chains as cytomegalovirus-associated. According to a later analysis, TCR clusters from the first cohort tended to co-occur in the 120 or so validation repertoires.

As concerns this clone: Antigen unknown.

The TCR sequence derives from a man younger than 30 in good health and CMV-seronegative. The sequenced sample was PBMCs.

The CDR3 sequence: CSVEVSTGRYNEQFF. The DNA for the CDR3 is TGCAGCGTTGAGGTTTCGACAGGGAGGTACAATGAGCAGTTCTTC. This chain links TRBV29-1 with TRBJ2-1; a possible D gene is TRBD1 (7 bases). The CDR3 runs 15 residues. In germline, CDR1 is SQVTM, CDR2 ANQGSEA. V was clipped by 3 bases and J by 4 bases, with 16 bases between them.